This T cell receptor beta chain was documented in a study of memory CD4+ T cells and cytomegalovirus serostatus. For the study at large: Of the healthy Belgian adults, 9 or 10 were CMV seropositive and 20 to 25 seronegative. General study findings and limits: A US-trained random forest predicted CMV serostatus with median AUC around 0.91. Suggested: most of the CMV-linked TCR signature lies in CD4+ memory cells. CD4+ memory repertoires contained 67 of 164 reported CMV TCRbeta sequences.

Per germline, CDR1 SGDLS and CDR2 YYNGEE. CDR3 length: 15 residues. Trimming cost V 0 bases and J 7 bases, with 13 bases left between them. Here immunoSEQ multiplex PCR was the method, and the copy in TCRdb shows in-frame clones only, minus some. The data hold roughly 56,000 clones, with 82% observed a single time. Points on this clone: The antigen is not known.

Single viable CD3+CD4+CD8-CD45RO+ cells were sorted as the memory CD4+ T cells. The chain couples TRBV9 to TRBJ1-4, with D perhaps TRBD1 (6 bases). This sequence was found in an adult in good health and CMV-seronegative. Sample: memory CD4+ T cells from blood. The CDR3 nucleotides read TGTGCCAGCAGCGTAGGGTCTGGGGGCGCTGAAAAACTGTTTTTT. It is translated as CASSVGSGGAEKLFF.